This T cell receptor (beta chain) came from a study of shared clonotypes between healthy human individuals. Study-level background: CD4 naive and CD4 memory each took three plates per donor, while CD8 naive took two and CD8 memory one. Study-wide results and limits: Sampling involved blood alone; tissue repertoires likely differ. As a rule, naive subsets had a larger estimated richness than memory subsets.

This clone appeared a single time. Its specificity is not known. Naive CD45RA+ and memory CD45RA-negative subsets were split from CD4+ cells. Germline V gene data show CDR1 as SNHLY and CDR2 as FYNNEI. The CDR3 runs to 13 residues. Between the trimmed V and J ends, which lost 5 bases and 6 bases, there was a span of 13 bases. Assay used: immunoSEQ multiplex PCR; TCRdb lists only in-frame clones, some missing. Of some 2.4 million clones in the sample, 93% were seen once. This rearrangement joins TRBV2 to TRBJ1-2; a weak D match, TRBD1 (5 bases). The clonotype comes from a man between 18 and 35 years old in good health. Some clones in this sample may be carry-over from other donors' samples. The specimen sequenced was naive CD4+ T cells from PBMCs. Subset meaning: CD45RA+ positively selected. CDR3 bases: TGTGCCAGCAGTCGTTCAGGGTACAATGGCTACACCTTC. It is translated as CASSRSGYNGYTF.